A single sample gave rise to the 31 T cell receptor beta chains below, sequenced in a study of tumor and adjacent non-tumor tissue in lung cancer. RNA was extracted from bulk tissue without any cell sorting. TCRbeta libraries were built with three rounds of nested PCR, modified from ARM-PCR. MiXCR, applied by TCRdb to the multiplex PCR reads, yields one record per CDR3 protein. Of around 210,000 distinct CDR3 sequences listed, about 76% are singletons. Source material: lung tumor tissue. These receptors originate from a man aged 55 to 69 with non-small cell lung cancer.

Worth noting for this clonotype: This sequence may be a read error, since a much larger clone differs from it by one base. The chain carries TRBV20-1 and TRBJ2-7; TRBD2 might be the D (6 bases). Deletions cut 0 bases from V and 1 base from J, with 16 bases between. The CDR3 extends over 16 amino acids. The germline CDR1 and CDR2 sequences are DFQATT and SNEGSKA (reference sequence). The CDR3 loop reads CSARDAGAGRSYEQYF. Here the CDR3 DNA reads TGCAGTGCTAGAGATGCCGGGGCAGGGAGGTCCTACGAGCAGTACTTC.

Details on this clonotype: This may arise from a read error, as a much more abundant clone is one base away. The chain uses TRBV6-6 and TRBJ1-2; the match to TRBD1 covers 10 bases. CDR3 length: 15 amino acids. Germline V gene data show CDR1 as MNHNY and CDR2 as SVGAGI (reference sequence). J was trimmed by 8 bases and V by 8 bases; bases with no gene match: 14. CDR3 sequence: CASASRQGAGAGYTF. The DNA of the CDR3 is TGTGCCAGCGCTAGCCGACAGGGGGCGGGAGCGGGCTACACCTTC.

This clonotype was seen once. A read error is likely, as this CDR3 ends without the conserved phenylalanine or tryptophan. V gene TRBV20-1 combines with J gene TRBJ2-7; 9 bases are shared with TRBD1. The last part of the DNA fits TRBJ2-1 better; the J call may be wrong. Germline V gene data show CDR1 as DFQATT and CDR2 as SNEGSKA (reference sequence). This CDR3 has 14 residues. This chain's CDR3 is CSARRGQGVHEQFI. The CDR3 DNA sequence: TGCAGTGCTAGGAGGGGACAGGGAGTCCACGAGCAGTTCATC.

This clonotype was counted ten times or more. J is TRBJ1-2 and V is TRBV11-2; D call uncertain. V lost 0 bases to trimming and J lost 4 bases, with 12 bases between them. The CDR3 sequence is 15 residues long. CDR1 and CDR2 (germline): SGHAT, FQNNGV. As DNA, the CDR3 is TGTGCCAGCAGCTTAGATCTTGGAGGAATCTATGGCTACACCTTC. It is translated as CASSLDLGGIYGYTF.

Notes on this clonotype: This may be a read error: a much more frequent sequence differs by one nucleotide. The J gene is TRBJ2-7, the V gene TRBV6-5, with D perhaps assigned TRBD1 or TRBD2 (5 bases each). The CDR3 runs 15 residues. Germline V lookup: CDR1 MNHEY, CDR2 SVGAGI. The CDR3 DNA is TGTGCCAACAGTCACCTGGGGACGGGTAGGAACGAGCAGTACTTC. This gives the protein CANSHLGTGRNEQYF.

V gene TRBV12-3 or TRBV12-4 combines with J gene TRBJ2-1; possible D gene TRBD1, 6 bases. The CDR3 extends over 14 amino acids. Trimming pared 2 bases from V and 5 bases from J, leaving 10 bases between. The CDR3 sequence is CASSLMRQDNEQFF. For the CDR3, the DNA is TGTGCCAGCAGTTTAATGAGACAGGACAATGAGCAGTTCTTC.

The chain links TRBV20-1 to TRBJ2-5; D is possibly TRBD1 (6 bases). Germline V lookup: CDR1 DFQATT, CDR2 SNEGSKA (reference sequence). This CDR3 comprises 15 residues. V was pared by 5 bases and J by 2 bases, with 18 bases between. Here the CDR3 DNA reads TGCAGTGCTGAGACACCAGTGGGGGCACAAGAGACCCAGTACTTC. Translation: CSAETPVGAQETQYF.

This chain joins TRBV6-1 and TRBJ2-6; unclear D gene. Germline lookup yields CDR1 MNHNS and CDR2 SASEGT. This CDR3 comprises 15 residues. Trimming pared 2 bases from V and 2 bases from J, leaving 7 bases between. In nucleotides, the CDR3 is TGTGCCAGCAGTGAACTTGGGCCTGGGGCCAACGTCCTGACTTTC. Residues: CASSELGPGANVLTF.

Only a few counts were recorded for this clonotype. V is TRBV29-1 and J is TRBJ1-3; D is undetermined. Germline CDR1 is SQVTM and CDR2 is ANQGSEA. V was trimmed by 6 bases and J by 0 bases, leaving 15 bases between them. The CDR3 length is 15 residues. The CDR3 protein is CSVAPDSNSGNTIYF. In DNA, the CDR3 is TGCAGCGTCGCACCGGACTCGAACTCTGGAAACACCATATATTTT.

The chain couples TRBV4-1 to TRBJ2-1, with D perhaps TRBD2 (6 bases). CDR3 length equals 12 residues. Trimming took off 3 bases at V and 15 bases at J, with 15 bases between the two ends. Germline values: CDR1 MGHRA, CDR2 YSYEKL. The CDR3 nucleotides are TGCGCCAGCAGCCAGAGACTAGGCGAACTGTTCTTC. This sequence encodes CASSQRLGELFF.

Regarding this clonotype: The junction and the germline gene differ at one end; a read error may be behind it. The V gene is TRBV20-1, the J gene TRBJ2-5; perhaps TRBD1 as D (7 bases). Germline CDR1 is DFQATT and CDR2 is SNEGSKA (reference sequence). CDR3 length equals 14 residues. CDR3: CSVRGGQGEETQYF. The CDR3 DNA reads as TGCAGTGTTAGAGGGGGGCAGGGGGAAGAGACCCAGTACTTC.

This clonotype was recorded once. One end of the junction varies from germline; a read error may be responsible. The chain's CDR3 is CASCQDGGGNTEAFF. CDR3 bases: TGTGCCAGCTGCCAAGACGGCGGCGGCAACACTGAAGCTTTCTTT. V usage is TRBV4-2 and J usage is TRBJ1-1; no clear D. From germline, CDR1 is LGHNA and CDR2 YNFKEQ. The CDR3 runs 15 residues.

The chain links TRBV6-5 to TRBJ2-7, with 9 bases lining up with TRBD1. Germline V CDR1 and CDR2: MNHEY, SVGAGI. V shed 6 bases, J shed 4 bases, and the junction held 10 bases outside the gene matches. CDR3 length equals 15 residues. The CDR3 protein is CASSHPDRGLYEQYF. Here the CDR3 DNA reads TGTGCCAGCAGCCACCCTGACAGGGGGTTGTACGAGCAGTACTTC.

The sample holds a few counts of this clonotype. The genes are TRBV12-3 or TRBV12-4 and TRBJ2-5; the D call may be TRBD1 or TRBD2 (5 bases each). The ends were cut back, 3 bases at V and 5 bases at J, with 10 bases in the middle. This CDR3 has 13 residues. CDR3 coding DNA: TGTGCCAGCAGTTTGTGGGGCGGGGAGACCCAGTACTTC. Its protein is CASSLWGGETQYF.

Remarks on this clonotype: Lacking the conserved final phenylalanine or tryptophan, this CDR3 likely reflects a read error. This sequence joins TRBV11-3 and TRBJ2-3; 9 nucleotides match TRBD1. In germline, CDR1 is SGHNT, CDR2 YENEEA. J gave up 8 bases and V 5 bases, and 11 bases lay outside the gene matches. The CDR3 extends over 15 amino acids. This chain's CDR3 is CASSRGQGGSGTQYI. The CDR3 nucleotides are TGTGCCAGCAGCCGGGGACAGGGTGGATCAGGTACGCAGTATATT.

On this clonotype: One junction end disagrees with the germline gene, perhaps due to a read error. Written as DNA, the CDR3 is TGCGCCAGCAGCCCCGGACTAGGAGGTTACTACGAGCATTACTTC. This gives the protein CASSPGLGGYYEHYF. The chain carries TRBV4-3 and TRBJ2-7, with 7 bases identical to TRBD2. CDR3 length equals 15 residues. Germline assignment: CDR1 LGHNA and CDR2 YSLEER.

V is TRBV4-3 and J is TRBJ2-5, with D possibly matching TRBD2 (5 bases). The CDR3 consists of 15 residues. CDR1 and CDR2 from the germline V gene are LGHNA and YSLEER. Trimming shortened V by 1 base and J by 10 bases, and 19 bases separated the two germline ends. CDR3 region: CASSQALGVLGSQYF. In DNA form, the CDR3 reads TGCGCCAGCAGCCAAGCTCTGGGTGTTCTAGGGAGCCAGTACTTC.

This clonotype was detected many times. The chain has TRBV6-2 or TRBV6-3 and TRBJ2-1; TRBD2 might be the D (5 bases). The CDR3 is made up of 13 amino acids. Germline lookup yields CDR1 MNHEY and CDR2 SVGEGT. Trimming pared 4 bases from V and 6 bases from J, leaving 10 bases between. The CDR3 DNA follows: TGTGCCAGCAGTTTCACTAGACGCAATGAGCAGTTCTTC. Its protein is CASSFTRRNEQFF.

The genes are TRBV30 and TRBJ1-2; no firm D call. CDR3 length: 11 residues. Deletions cut 2 bases from V and 8 bases from J, with 9 bases between. Germline CDR1 reads GTSNPN; CDR2 reads SVGIG (reference sequence). The DNA for the CDR3 is TGTGCCTGGAGTATGACATGGGGCTACACCTTC. Protein sequence: CAWSMTWGYTF.

Of note for this clonotype: One base away lies a much larger clone, so this may be a sequencing read error. This rearrangement joins TRBV6-2 or TRBV6-3 to TRBJ2-3; no firm D call. Germline assignment: CDR1 MNHEY and CDR2 SVGEGT. V gave up 6 bases and J gave up 0 bases, with 7 bases separating them. The CDR3 extends over 13 amino acids. Here the CDR3 reads CASRSRSTDTQYF. DNA for the CDR3: TGTGCCAGCAGGAGCAGGAGCACAGATACGCAGTATTTT.

This clonotype appeared a few times. The chain joins TRBV28 to TRBJ1-2; D is undetermined. Germline V gene lookup returns CDR1 MDHEN and CDR2 SYDVKM. This CDR3 comprises 12 residues. V gave up 7 bases and J gave up 6 bases, with 12 bases separating them. The CDR3 DNA sequence: TGTGCCAGCAATCGGGCAGGCGATGGCTACACCTTC. Translation gives CASNRAGDGYTF.

In DNA form, the CDR3 reads TGTGCCAGCAGCCGTCGTAGCGGCTCACTCACCGGGGAGCTGTTTTTT. This translates into CASSRRSGSLTGELFF. V gene TRBV5-4 combines with J gene TRBJ2-2; D may be TRBD2 (6 bases). The V gene lost 4 bases and the J gene lost 4 bases, with 17 bases spanning the gap. The CDR3 has 16 amino acids. The germline V gene encodes CDR1 SGHNT and CDR2 YYREEE (reference sequence). The variable domain in full, with the rest retrieved from reference TRBV5-4 and TRBJ2-2, is ETGVTQSPTHLIKTRGQQVTLRCSSQSGHNTVSWYQQALGQGPQFIFQYYREEENGRGNFPPRFSGLQFPNYSSELNVNALELDDSALYLCASSRRSGSLTGELFFGEGSRLTVL.

This clonotype turned up a few times. The chain recombines TRBV20-1 with TRBJ2-7; tentatively, D is TRBD2 (6 bases). The length of the CDR3 is 12 residues. V gave up 3 bases and J gave up 6 bases, with 12 bases separating them. Germline V gives CDR1 DFQATT, CDR2 SNEGSKA (reference sequence). CDR3 in amino acids: CSARARRAEQYF. CDR3 bases: TGCAGTGCTAGGGCACGGAGGGCCGAGCAGTACTTC.

The V call is TRBV5-6, the J call TRBJ2-1, with a tentative D call TRBD2 (6 bases). The ends were cut back, 5 bases at V and 11 bases at J, with 23 bases in the middle. Germline V CDR1 and CDR2: SGHDT, YYEEEE. The CDR3 runs 15 residues. CDR3: CASSAVGGVRNKQFF. The CDR3 DNA sequence: TGTGCCAGCAGTGCTGTGGGAGGAGTTCGGAATAAGCAGTTCTTC.

About this clonotype: This likely comes from a read error, as the CDR3 has no conserved phenylalanine or tryptophan at its end. The rearrangement uses TRBV5-4 and TRBJ2-3; D remains ambiguous. Deletions cut 5 bases from V and 2 bases from J, with 21 bases between. This CDR3 has 17 residues. Germline loops: CDR1 SGHNT, CDR2 YYREEE (reference sequence). This chain's CDR3 is CASRVGIDTLPTDTQYL. CDR3 sequence (DNA): TGTGCCAGCAGGGTAGGGATAGACACCCTCCCCACAGATACGCAGTATCTT.

As regards this clonotype: The junction differs from germline at one of its ends, possibly a read error. The rearrangement uses TRBV20-1 and TRBJ2-1, with 8 positions matching TRBD2. Germline lookup yields CDR1 DFQATT and CDR2 SNEGSKA (reference sequence). CDR3 length: 16 amino acids. The CDR3 DNA reads TGCAGTGCTAGACCTACCGGGACTAGAAGGGGCAATGAGGAGTTCTTC. It encodes CSARPTGTRRGNEEFF.

The chain combines TRBV11-1 with TRBJ2-7; TRBD1 is a possible D gene (6 bases). This CDR3 region has 14 residues. Germline V gene lookup returns CDR1 SGHAT and CDR2 FQDESV (reference sequence). V was pared by 7 bases and J by 3 bases, with 16 bases between. The CDR3 DNA is TGTGCCAGCAACTTGGGACAAGGGTACTACGAGCAGTACTTC. Protein sequence: CASNLGQGYYEQYF.

V gene TRBV20-1 combines with J gene TRBJ1-2; 8 positions match TRBD1. Losses at the gene ends were 2 bases for V and 8 bases for J; bases not matched to a gene: 13. Germline V gene data show CDR1 as DFQATT and CDR2 as SNEGSKA (reference sequence). CDR3 length: 15 amino acids. In DNA form, the CDR3 reads TGCAGTGCTAGATGGGGCAGGGGGCCTGGGGAGGGCTACACCTTC. The encoded protein is CSARWGRGPGEGYTF.

Of note for this clonotype: A much larger clone differs by one base, so this may be a read error. The CDR3 nucleotides are TGTGCCAGCAGCCCTCGGACAGGGAACGCTGAAGCTTTCTTT. Amino acid sequence: CASSPRTGNAEAFF. This rearrangement joins TRBV11-2 to TRBJ1-1; 8 bases fit TRBD1. Germline assignment: CDR1 SGHAT and CDR2 FQNNGV. The CDR3 covers 14 residues.

This clonotype was seen just once. Given a much more abundant clone one base away, this may be a read error. The chain links TRBV20-1 to TRBJ2-7; 9 bases align to TRBD2. The V and J ends lost 7 bases and 3 bases, in that order; junction bases with no gene match: 7. The CDR3 has 13 amino acids. Per germline, CDR1 DFQATT and CDR2 SNEGSKA (reference sequence). CDR3 region: CSVIWREGYEQYF. CDR3 in DNA: TGCAGTGTAATTTGGCGGGAGGGCTACGAGCAGTACTTC.

Note on this clonotype: A much larger clone is a single base away; this may be a read error. The chain joins TRBV5-6 to TRBJ2-5; tentative D call: TRBD2 (7 bases). Germline CDR1 SGHDT, CDR2 YYEEEE. This CDR3 comprises 17 residues. The CDR3 DNA is TGTGCCAGCAGCGCCAAAGGGAGGGTCAGGGGAAGGGAGACCAAGTACTTC. Its protein is CASSAKGRVRGRETKYF.